The 24 T cell receptor beta chains below were found in one sample sequenced in a study of T cells in Graves' hyperthyroidism and ophthalmopathy. Researchers took RNA transcripts and amplified the TCR beta CDR3 regions from them. First-round RT-PCR with HTBI primers amplified the TCR CDR3 region. MiXCR was run by TCRdb on the multiplex PCR reads, yielding one entry per CDR3 protein. This sample has more than 500,000 distinct CDR3 sequences, with around 46% found just once. The sample comprised peripheral blood or thyroid tissue (not recorded which). The receptors derive from an adult woman with Graves' disease, either hyperthyroidism or ophthalmopathy (not recorded which).

This clonotype was observed many times. The J gene is TRBJ1-5, the V gene TRBV2, with 9 bases lining up with TRBD1. Unmatched junction bases numbered 7, after V lost 6 bases and J lost 7 bases. From germline, CDR1 is SNHLY and CDR2 FYNNEI. This CDR3 comprises 14 residues. The chain's CDR3 is CASSVQGADQPQHF. The CDR3 region has the DNA TGTGCCAGCAGCGTACAGGGGGCCGACCAGCCCCAGCATTTT.

This clonotype was picked up many times. V gene TRBV24-1 combines with J gene TRBJ1-5; D is possibly TRBD1 (6 bases). The CDR3 consists of 16 residues. Trimming pared 9 bases from V and 1 base from J, leaving 18 bases between. Germline values: CDR1 KGHDR, CDR2 SFDVKD. CDR3 amino acids: CATAAAGESSNQPQHF. The DNA for the CDR3 is TGTGCCACCGCTGCAGCAGGGGAAAGCAGCAATCAGCCCCAGCATTTT.

At least ten counts were recorded for this clonotype. J is TRBJ2-2 and V is TRBV7-2, with D perhaps TRBD2 (6 bases). Germline-derived CDR1 and CDR2 are SGHTA and FQGNSA. V was cut by 2 bases and J by 4 bases, with 14 bases left in between. CDR3 length equals 16 residues. The CDR3 loop is CASSLLEGFITGELFF. In DNA, the CDR3 is TGTGCCAGCAGCTTACTGGAGGGATTTATCACCGGGGAGCTGTTTTTT.

CDR3 sequence reads: CAATPGQGAQPQHF. The CDR3 DNA reads as TGTGCCGCCACTCCGGGACAGGGGGCTCAGCCCCAGCATTTT. The J gene is TRBJ1-5, the V gene TRBV10-3; TRBD1 aligns across 12 bases. Trimming cost V 11 bases and J 6 bases; bases outside gene matches: 8. The CDR3 contains 14 residues. CDR1 and CDR2 from the germline V gene are ENHRY and SYGVKD.

This clonotype was seen ten or more times. The chain links TRBV6-6 to TRBJ1-6, with D unresolved. Trimming removed 0 bases from V and 7 bases from J, with 7 bases in between. Germline-derived CDR1 and CDR2 are MNHNY and SVGAGI (reference sequence). The CDR3 has 14 residues. The CDR3 region is CASSYSLGNSPLHF. The CDR3 DNA sequence: TGTGCCAGCAGTTACTCGCTCGGGAATTCACCCCTCCACTTT.

This clonotype has a single count. The V gene is TRBV10-3, the J gene TRBJ2-3, with D hard to call. This CDR3 has 12 residues. Trimming took 3 bases from V and 6 from J, leaving 7 bases between them. The germline V gene has CDR1 ENHRY and CDR2 SYGVKD. This CDR3 is CAISDPRDTQYF. CDR3 in DNA: TGTGCCATCAGTGACCCCAGGGATACGCAGTATTTT.

This clonotype has more than one count but fewer than ten. The rearrangement uses TRBV7-2 and TRBJ1-1; 8 bases map to TRBD1. Trimming took 5 bases from V and 0 from J; bases not matched to a gene: 8. This CDR3 is built from 16 residues. Germline V lookup: CDR1 SGHTA, CDR2 FQGNSA. The CDR3 protein is CASSEFAGGVNTEAFF. The CDR3 DNA sequence: TGTGCCAGCAGCGAGTTTGCAGGGGGCGTGAACACTGAAGCTTTCTTT.

The rearrangement links TRBV9 to TRBJ1-2; no clear D gene. CDR3 size: 13 residues. Germline CDR1 SGDLS, CDR2 YYNGEE. Trimming cost V 4 bases and J 8 bases, with 15 bases left between them. The CDR3 DNA sequence: TGTGCCAGCAGCCCCCAGCGGGAGACAGGCTACACCTTC. It is translated as CASSPQRETGYTF.

This chain uses TRBV10-3 with TRBJ1-4; TRBD1 is a possible D gene (5 bases). CDR1 is ENHRY, CDR2 SYGVKD, per germline. The CDR3 length is 14 residues. The germline V and J ends were trimmed by 0 bases and 7 bases, with 9 bases remaining between them. The CDR3 DNA reads as TGTGCCATCAGTGAGTCAGGGGCCAGTGAAAAACTGTTTTTT. This encodes CAISESGASEKLFF.

This chain connects TRBV9 to TRBJ1-4; 7 bases match TRBD1. V lost 4 bases, J lost 7 bases, and 13 bases stayed unmatched. Germline V gene data show CDR1 as SGDLS and CDR2 as YYNGEE. The CDR3 covers 16 residues. The CDR3 reads CASSNLAEGAREKLFF. CDR3 sequence (DNA): TGTGCCAGCAGCAACTTAGCGGAGGGGGCGCGTGAAAAACTGTTTTTT.

The chain uses TRBV15 and TRBJ1-1; TRBD1 matches 7 bases. The V and J ends lost 5 bases and 7 bases, in that order; junction bases with no gene match: 7. The CDR3 has 13 amino acids. Germline CDR1 is LNHNV and CDR2 is YYDKDF (reference sequence). CDR3 protein: CATSESWDSEAFF. CDR3 DNA: TGTGCCACCAGCGAATCATGGGACAGTGAAGCTTTCTTT.

V is TRBV20-1 and J is TRBJ1-5; 9 positions match TRBD1. Per the germline V gene, CDR1 is DFQATT and CDR2 is SNEGSKA (reference sequence). The CDR3 contains 14 residues. The trim removed 2 bases at V and 4 bases at J, leaving 3 bases unmatched. The CDR3 DNA reads TGCAGTGCTAGACGGGACAGGGAAAATCAGCCCCAGCATTTT. It yields the protein CSARRDRENQPQHF.

This clonotype has at least ten counts. The gene calls are TRBV2 and TRBJ1-1; D uncertain. Germline loops: CDR1 SNHLY, CDR2 FYNNEI. This CDR3 contains 12 residues. V dropped 7 bases and J dropped 5 bases, with 11 bases sitting between them. CDR3 coding DNA: TGTGCCAGCACCCAGGAGCGGACTGAAGCTTTCTTT. As protein: CASTQERTEAFF.

The rearrangement uses TRBV2 and TRBJ2-2; TRBD1 or TRBD2 may be the D gene (5 bases each). The CDR3 runs to 14 residues. V was trimmed by 3 bases and J by 6 bases, leaving 11 bases between them. Germline V gene lookup returns CDR1 SNHLY and CDR2 FYNNEI. The CDR3 is CASSEGDRPGELFF. DNA for the CDR3: TGTGCCAGCAGTGAGGGGGACCGCCCCGGGGAGCTGTTTTTT.

The chain recombines TRBV9 with TRBJ2-5, with D possibly being TRBD1 or TRBD2 (5 bases each). The length of the CDR3 is 12 residues. Germline V CDR1 and CDR2: SGDLS, YYNGEE. Trimming removed 5 bases at V and 4 bases at J, with 9 bases between. In DNA form, the CDR3 reads TGTGCCAGCAGTTCGGGGACAGAGACCCAGTACTTC. This gives the protein CASSSGTETQYF. The full variable domain, completed using reference TRBV9 and TRBJ2-5, is DSGVTQTPKHLITATGQRVTLRCSPRSGDLSVYWYQQSLDQGLQFLIQYYNGEERAKGNILERFSAQQFPDLHSELNLSSLELGDSALYFCASSSGTETQYFGPGTRLLVL.

This clonotype has at least ten counts. The chain carries TRBV20-1 and TRBJ2-2; D unresolved. V was shortened by 1 base and J by 6 bases, with 6 bases between the two germline ends. The CDR3 length is 12 residues. CDR1 and CDR2 from the germline V gene are DFQATT and SNEGSKA (reference sequence). CDR3 residues: CSARVRPGELFF. The CDR3 DNA reads TGCAGTGCTAGAGTTCGGCCCGGGGAGCTGTTTTTT.

This clonotype occurred a few times. V and J are TRBV7-9 and TRBJ2-6, with D hard to call. V was cut by 4 bases and J by 2 bases, with 9 bases left in between. Germline CDR1 SEHNR, CDR2 FQNEAQ (reference sequence). The CDR3 spans 15 residues. CDR3 sequence (DNA): TGTGCCAGCAGCTCATGGGAAACTGGGGCCAACGTCCTGACTTTC. This translates into CASSSWETGANVLTF.

In the case of this clonotype: A much larger clone sits a single nucleotide away, making a read error possible. The J gene is TRBJ2-5, the V gene TRBV5-5; 12 bases line up with TRBD2. Germline assignment: CDR1 SGHKS and CDR2 YYEKEE (reference sequence). Losses at the gene ends were 7 bases for V and 1 base for J; bases not matched to a gene: 11. The CDR3 totals 17 residues. The CDR3 protein is CASGSGTSGRLQETQYF. In nucleotides, the CDR3 is TGTGCCAGCGGATCCGGGACTAGCGGGCGACTCCAAGAGACCCAGTACTTC.

The rearrangement uses TRBV19 and TRBJ1-1, with D hard to call. Germline CDR1 reads LNHDA; CDR2 reads SQIVND (reference sequence). This CDR3 region has 15 residues. Trimming stripped 4 bases from V and 1 base from J, with 13 bases between. The CDR3 nucleotides read TGTGCCAGTAGTACTAGCCTCGCCCCGAACACTGAAGCTTTCTTT. Translating gives CASSTSLAPNTEAFF. The full variable domain, with the rest looked up from reference TRBV19 and TRBJ1-1, is DGGITQSPKYLFRKEGQNVTLSCEQNLNHDAMYWYRQDPGQGLRLIYYSQIVNDFQKGDIAEGYSVSREKKESFPLTVTSAQKNPTAFYLCASSTSLAPNTEAFFGQGTRLTVV.

V is TRBV4-1 and J is TRBJ1-2; 8 bases map to TRBD1. V lost 0 bases and J lost 4; bases outside the gene matches: 10. Germline V gene lookup returns CDR1 MGHRA and CDR2 YSYEKL. This CDR3 contains 17 residues. The CDR3 DNA reads as TGCGCCAGCAGCCAAGATAACAGGGGGTGGGTTATCTATGGCTACACCTTC. This codes for CASSQDNRGWVIYGYTF.

This clonotype was seen repeatedly, ten times or more. The rearrangement links TRBV28 to TRBJ1-1; D gene ambiguous. The CDR3 consists of 14 residues. CDR1 MDHEN and CDR2 SYDVKM come from the germline V gene. V was clipped by 6 bases and J by 0 bases, with 11 bases between them. The CDR3 here is CASSVRQMNTEAFF. CDR3 nucleotides: TGTGCCAGCAGCGTACGGCAAATGAACACTGAAGCTTTCTTT.

This rearrangement joins TRBV20-1 to TRBJ2-7; TRBD2 matches 10 bases. This CDR3 has 15 amino acids. CDR1 is DFQATT and CDR2 is SNEGSKA in the germline V gene (reference sequence). After removal of 6 bases from V and 2 bases from J, the junction contained 10 bases not matched to a gene. Here the CDR3 reads CSATDLLAGTYEQYF. The CDR3 bases are TGCAGTGCGACCGACCTACTAGCGGGAACCTACGAGCAGTACTTC.

V usage is TRBV2 and J usage is TRBJ1-6; D uncertain. Between the trimmed V and J ends, which lost 8 bases and 7 bases, there was a span of 12 bases. Germline CDR1 SNHLY, CDR2 FYNNEI. The CDR3 covers 13 residues. In nucleotides, the CDR3 is TGTGCCAGCTTCCCGGAGGGAAATTCACCCCTCCACTTT. Encoded protein: CASFPEGNSPLHF.

J is TRBJ2-7 and V is TRBV7-4, with 13 positions matching TRBD2. This CDR3 comprises 15 residues. Germline V lookup: CDR1 SGHVT, CDR2 SQSDAQ. Trimming removed 5 bases from V and 4 bases from J; junction bases left unmatched: 5. CDR3 sequence reads: CASSPTGLAGYEQYF. CDR3 bases: TGTGCCAGCAGCCCCACGGGACTAGCGGGGTACGAGCAGTACTTC.